Here is one T cell receptor beta chain with its context. CDR3 length equals 14 residues. In germline, CDR1 is SGHNT, CDR2 YENEEA. Trimming took off 4 bases at V and 2 bases at J, with 10 bases between the two ends. The data were obtained in a study of blood T cell repertoires in COVID-19. In the study's own analysis: Estimates of nucleated cell counts were drawn from the amplification of reference gene primers. Measured with immunoSEQ multiplex PCR; TCRdb has only the in-frame clones, and not every one. That table is the source of V, J and clone size, and D and trimming were worked out from the DNA. The sample contains 200,000 to 250,000 clones, about 91% of which appear only once.

The sequence derives from a woman aged 25 to 39 with COVID-19, enrolled during active disease. This sequence joins TRBV11-3 and TRBJ2-3; no clear D gene. The sample consisted of peripheral blood. CDR3 bases: TGTGCCAGCAGCTCCACTATCCACACAGATACGCAGTATTTT. Residues: CASSSTIHTDTQYF.